This record looks at one T cell receptor beta chain sequence and its context. One end of the junction does not line up with germline, which may come from a read error. These data are taken from a study of blood T cell repertoires in COVID-19. Background on the study: COVID-19 samples, acute and convalescent, were from the United States, Italy and Spain. In each case, the material was cDNA or gDNA derived from T cells, B-cell-depleted T cells, or PBMCs.

In the original workflow: Amplified reference gene primers provided the basis for estimating nucleated cell counts. TCRdb's table, derived via immunoSEQ multiplex PCR, lists solely in-frame clones and lacks some. Clone size and the V and J calls come from that table; the DNA yielded D and trimming. The sample consists of more than 95,000 clones, over 65% of them appearing once. CDR1 and CDR2 (germline): MNHNY, SVGAGI (reference sequence). The CDR3 runs 11 residues. Sequenced input: peripheral blood. The genes are TRBV6-6 and TRBJ2-1; 9 positions match TRBD2. The TCR originated in a man aged 55 to 69 with acute or convalescent COVID-19. CDR3 residues: CASSYLAGWVF. The CDR3 DNA reads TGTGCCAGCAGTTACCTAGCGGGATGGGTCTTC.